The 29 T cell receptor beta chains reported below all come from one sample, sequenced in a study of T cell responses to AZD1222 COVID-19 vaccine (dated by TCRdb to about 2021). Sample time point, as interpreted from the label and publication: about 28 days (+/-7) after the second vaccine dose. Libraries came from the immunoSEQ multiplex PCR assay. TCRdb obtained this table from immuneACCESS and retained in-frame rearrangements with V and J assigned. These tables miss some clones; where compared with another copy, unresolved V genes account for less than half of the shortfall, and the remainder is unexplained. Present in this sample are about 140,000 clones, approximately 92% of which were seen just once. 6.5% to 8.5% of the sample is in the top ten clones. Sequencing was performed on peripheral blood, taken 28 days after the second AZD1222 dose. All receptors derive from an adult who received the AZD1222 COVID-19 vaccine.

This chain links TRBV11-3 with TRBJ2-3, with TRBD2 identical over 12 bases. This CDR3 is 15 amino acids long. V lost 5 bases and J lost 6; bases outside the gene matches: 6. Per germline, CDR1 SGHNT and CDR2 YENEEA. The CDR3 DNA is TGTGCCAGCAGCCTAAGGACTAGCGGGGCCGATACGCAGTATTTT. It encodes CASSLRTSGADTQYF.

This clone appeared a single time. V usage is TRBV2 and J usage is TRBJ1-5; D is unclear. The CDR3 contains 14 residues. Germline values: CDR1 SNHLY, CDR2 FYNNEI. V was shortened by 3 bases and J by 1 base, with 7 bases between the two germline ends. The CDR3 DNA reads as TGTGCCAGCAGTGAGGGCAGAAGCAATCAGCCCCAGCATTTT. Translation: CASSEGRSNQPQHF. The full variable domain, in which reference TRBV2 and TRBJ1-5 provide the parts outside the CDR3, is EPEVTQTPSHQVTQMGQEVILRCVPISNHLYFYWYRQILGQKVEFLVSFYNNEISEKSEIFDDQFSVERPDGSNFTLKIRSTKLEDSAMYFCASSEGRSNQPQHFGDGTRLSIL.

This clone was seen only once. The chain recombines TRBV6-5 with TRBJ1-6; TRBD1 is a possible D gene (5 bases). Germline V gene sequence: CDR1 MNHEY, CDR2 SVGAGI. This CDR3 comprises 13 residues. Trimming stripped 6 bases from V and 10 bases from J, with 13 bases between. CDR3 sequence (DNA): TGTGCCAGCAGCATACAGGTTCGGTCACCCCTCCACTTT. It codes for CASSIQVRSPLHF.

CDR3 sequence: CASSLYGIWDSPLHF. DNA for the CDR3: TGCGCCAGCAGCCTATACGGGATTTGGGATTCACCCCTCCACTTT. The J gene is TRBJ1-6, the V gene TRBV5-1, with unresolved D. This CDR3 spans 15 amino acids. Trimming took 4 bases from V and 8 from J, leaving 16 bases between them. Germline V gene sequence: CDR1 SGHRS, CDR2 YFSETQ.

This rearrangement joins TRBV21-1 to TRBJ1-6. TRBV21-1 corresponds to a pseudogene. CDR3 size: 15 residues. CDR3 DNA: TGTGCCAGCAGCAATTCTGGGGGATTAGGCTCACCCCTCCACTTT. Translated: CASSNSGGLGSPLHF.

The chain couples TRBV12-3 or TRBV12-4 to TRBJ1-1; no clear D gene. The CDR3 covers 12 residues. Deletions cut 4 bases from V and 5 bases from J, with 8 bases between. This chain's CDR3 is CASSYVGTEAFF. The CDR3 nucleotides read TGTGCCAGCAGTTATGTGGGGACTGAAGCTTTCTTT.

The chain combines TRBV14 with TRBJ1-2; D not resolved. V gave up 3 bases and J gave up 5 bases, with 10 bases separating them. The germline gives CDR1 SGHDN, CDR2 FVKESK. This CDR3 has 13 amino acids. CDR3 DNA sequence: TGTGCCAGCAGCCATGCGGGGAAATATGGCTACACCTTC. Encoded protein: CASSHAGKYGYTF.

The chain combines TRBV11-3 with TRBJ2-5, with D perhaps matching TRBD2 (6 bases). The V and J ends lost 5 bases and 2 bases respectively, with 12 bases between them. Germline CDR1 SGHNT, CDR2 YENEEA. The CDR3 sequence is 14 residues long. The CDR3 protein is CASSLNGGQETQYF. CDR3 nucleotide sequence: TGTGCCAGCAGCCTCAACGGGGGTCAAGAGACCCAGTACTTC.

The chain recombines TRBV5-8 with TRBJ2-1; maybe TRBD2 (5 bases). The CDR3 sequence is 16 residues long. Trimming took off 0 bases at V and 7 bases at J, with 17 bases between the two ends. Germline V lookup: CDR1 SGHTS, CDR2 YDEGEE. The CDR3 region is CASSLVWLEALNEQFF. In nucleotides, the CDR3 is TGTGCCAGCAGCTTGGTTTGGCTGGAGGCCCTGAATGAGCAGTTCTTC. Based on the CDR3 plus reference TRBV5-8 and TRBJ2-1, the full variable domain is EAGVTQSPTHLIKTRGQQATLRCSPISGHTSVYWYQQALGLGLQFLLWYDEGEERNRGNFPPRFSGRQFPNYSSELNVNALELEDSALYLCASSLVWLEALNEQFFGPGTRLTVL.

The chain joins TRBV29-1 to TRBJ1-2; 9 nucleotides align to TRBD1. The junction had 4 bases not matched to a gene; V was cut back by 7 bases and J by 4 bases. The V gene's germline CDR1 is SQVTM and CDR2 ANQGSEA. The CDR3 is 12 residues long. CDR3 region: CSAVQGAYGYTF. The CDR3 bases are TGCAGCGCTGTACAGGGGGCCTATGGCTACACCTTC.

The gene calls are TRBV7-3 and TRBJ2-7; 8 nucleotides line up with TRBD1. The J segment lost 6 bases and the V segment lost 4 bases, leaving 8 bases of the junction unmatched. The CDR3 runs 14 residues. Germline CDR1 and CDR2: SGHTA and FQGTGA. The CDR3 bases are TGTGCCAGCAGCTCCCGACAGGGGAGTGGCGAGCAGTACTTC. This translates into CASSSRQGSGEQYF.

The CDR3 reads CASHSGGIDEQFF. The CDR3 nucleotides read TGTGCCTCACATAGCGGGGGGATCGATGAGCAGTTCTTC. This chain links TRBV19 with TRBJ2-1; 10 bases are shared with TRBD2. Germline CDR1 reads LNHDA; CDR2 reads SQIVND (reference sequence). This CDR3 spans 13 amino acids. With 11 bases clipped from V and 8 bases from J, the junction kept 9 bases outside the gene matches.

CDR3 amino acids: CASSLGGGDGYTF. In DNA, the CDR3 is TGCGCCAGCTCATTGGGGGGAGGAGATGGCTACACCTTC. The gene calls are TRBV5-1 and TRBJ1-2, with D possibly TRBD1 on 5 matching bases. The CDR3 consists of 13 residues. Germline V lookup: CDR1 SGHRS, CDR2 YFSETQ. V lost 7 bases and J lost 6, with 16 bases in between.

The CDR3 region is CASSPPGNTGELFF. The DNA of the CDR3 is TGTGCCAGCAGCCCCCCCGGAAACACCGGGGAGCTGTTTTTT. The rearrangement links TRBV7-3 to TRBJ2-2; D gene uncertain. CDR1 SGHTA and CDR2 FQGTGA come from the germline V gene. The CDR3 extends over 14 amino acids. V dropped 5 bases and J dropped 2 bases, with 9 bases sitting between them.

J is TRBJ2-5 and V is TRBV4-2, with D perhaps matching TRBD1 or TRBD2 (5 bases each). CDR3 length equals 17 residues. Trimming took 1 base from V and 5 from J, leaving 20 bases between them. Germline loops: CDR1 LGHNA, CDR2 YNFKEQ. CDR3 DNA sequence: TGTGCCAGCAGCCAAGGTTCGGGGAACCAGGGTGGGGAGACCCAGTACTTC. Encoded protein: CASSQGSGNQGGETQYF.

This clone occurred once. In DNA, the CDR3 is TGTGCCAGCAGTTTAGGGCAATGGAGTCAGCCCCAGCATTTT. Its translation is CASSLGQWSQPQHF. This rearrangement joins TRBV27 to TRBJ1-5; no clear D. The CDR3 is made up of 14 amino acids. Trimming removed 2 bases at V and 6 bases at J, with 11 bases between. CDR1 and CDR2 (germline): MNHEY, SMNVEV (reference sequence).

The J gene is TRBJ2-7, the V gene TRBV27; TRBD1 matches 8 bases. This CDR3 is 14 amino acids long. Trimming at V came to 5 bases and at J to 3 bases, leaving 6 bases not matched to a gene. From germline, CDR1 is MNHEY and CDR2 SMNVEV (reference sequence). CDR3 sequence reads: CASSLTGEGYEQYF. The CDR3 DNA is TGTGCCAGCAGTCTGACAGGGGAAGGCTACGAGCAGTACTTC.

The CDR3 sequence is CASSRTTVSQETQYF. In DNA form, the CDR3 reads TGTGCCAGCAGCCGAACCACGGTCTCACAAGAGACCCAGTACTTC. The rearrangement joins TRBV13 to TRBJ2-5; no definite D call. This CDR3 is 15 amino acids long. The germline V gene has CDR1 PRHDT and CDR2 FYEKMQ (reference sequence). V was trimmed by 5 bases and J by 2 bases, leaving 15 bases between them.

The V and J genes are TRBV7-2 and TRBJ2-5; possibly TRBD2 for D (6 bases). The V end lost 2 bases, the J end lost 7 bases, and 14 bases lay between the germline ends. Germline CDR1 reads SGHTA; CDR2 reads FQGNSA. CDR3 length equals 14 residues. CDR3 sequence: CASSLNWPEGTQYF. The CDR3 DNA is TGTGCCAGCAGCTTAAATTGGCCGGAGGGGACCCAGTACTTC.

The chain links TRBV18 to TRBJ1-2; 7 bases line up with TRBD1. The germline CDR1 and CDR2 sequences are KGHSH and LQKENI. There are 15 residues in the CDR3. J lost 8 bases, V lost 3 bases, and 12 bases had no gene match. CDR3 bases: TGTGCCAGCTCACCCACGCCGTCCGACAGGGACGGCTACACCTTC. It codes for CASSPTPSDRDGYTF.

V gene TRBV6-5 combines with J gene TRBJ1-2; the match to TRBD1 covers 7 bases. The CDR3 is 16 amino acids. Germline CDR1 and CDR2: MNHEY and SVGAGI. The trim removed 0 bases at V and 7 bases at J, leaving 11 bases unmatched. CDR3 coding DNA: TGTGCCAGCAGTTACTCCCTGGGGCAGGGGGAGAGTGGCTACACCTTC. Translation: CASSYSLGQGESGYTF.

The chain has TRBV28 and TRBJ2-7, with TRBD1 identical over 8 bases. The junction had 12 bases not matched to a gene; V was cut back by 8 bases and J by 6 bases. CDR1 and CDR2 (germline): MDHEN, SYDVKM. The CDR3 runs to 14 residues. The CDR3 loop is CASCPRTGTSEQYF. CDR3 nucleotides: TGTGCCAGCTGCCCTCGGACAGGGACCAGCGAGCAGTACTTC.

The chain has TRBV9 and TRBJ2-1; TRBD1 or TRBD2 may be the D gene (5 bases each). This CDR3 region has 16 residues. V was clipped by 3 bases and J by 3 bases, with 16 bases between them. Looked up from germline, CDR1 is SGDLS and CDR2 is YYNGEE. The CDR3 region is CASSAPGPVYYNEQFF. The CDR3 DNA follows: TGTGCCAGCAGCGCTCCGGGACCGGTTTACTACAATGAGCAGTTCTTC.

The chain recombines TRBV7-6 with TRBJ2-2; 9 nucleotides agree with TRBD2. CDR3 length: 17 residues. V gave up 0 bases and J gave up 2 bases; unmatched junction bases: 4. CDR1 SGHVS and CDR2 FNYEAQ come from the germline V gene. Here the CDR3 DNA reads TGTGCCAGCAGCTTAGCACTTAGCGGGAGAAACACCGGGGAGCTGTTTTTT. This translates into CASSLALSGRNTGELFF.

The chain links TRBV4-2 to TRBJ1-2; D is unclear. Per the germline V gene, CDR1 is LGHNA and CDR2 is YNFKEQ. Deletions cut 3 bases from V and 5 bases from J, with 13 bases between. There are 14 residues in the CDR3. Here the CDR3 reads CASSQDGPQYGYTF. The CDR3 coding sequence is TGTGCCAGCAGCCAGGATGGACCGCAGTATGGCTACACCTTC.

This clone has just one count. This chain links TRBV9 with TRBJ1-2; 10 bases are a match to TRBD1. In germline, CDR1 is SGDLS, CDR2 YYNGEE. This CDR3 is built from 14 residues. The junction had 7 bases not matched to a gene; V was cut back by 3 bases and J by 8 bases. The CDR3 DNA reads as TGTGCCAGCAGCGCCCGGACAGGGGGTCGGGGCTACACCTTC. As protein: CASSARTGGRGYTF.

The chain recombines TRBV19 with TRBJ1-1; TRBD1 is a possible D gene (6 bases). Trimming removed 6 bases at V and 0 bases at J, with 17 bases between. Germline V lookup: CDR1 LNHDA, CDR2 SQIVND (reference sequence). This CDR3 has 16 residues. The DNA of the CDR3 is TGTGCCAGTAGCCCGGCGGACAGAGCCCTGAACACTGAAGCTTTCTTT. Its translation is CASSPADRALNTEAFF.

As to this clone: At the DNA level, this CDR3 is encoded by other sequences in the same sample as well. The DNA for the CDR3 is TGTGCCTGGAGTGTGGGGGGCTTGAACACTGAAGCTTTCTTT. Translated: CAWSVGGLNTEAFF. J is TRBJ1-1 and V is TRBV30, with a tentative D call TRBD1 (6 bases). The V end lost 0 bases, the J end lost 0 bases, and 8 bases lay between the germline ends. The CDR3 runs 14 residues. Germline assignment: CDR1 GTSNPN and CDR2 SVGIG (reference sequence).

Turning to this clone: Other DNA sequences from this sample encode an identical CDR3 as well. This chain connects TRBV28 to TRBJ1-5; 7 positions agree with TRBD1. CDR3 size: 14 residues. The V segment lost 6 bases and the J segment 2 bases; nucleotides outside the gene matches: 4. CDR1 and CDR2 (germline): MDHEN, SYDVKM. The chain's CDR3 is CASSLGQGNQPQHF. CDR3 nucleotides: TGTGCCAGCAGCCTAGGACAGGGCAATCAGCCCCAGCATTTT.